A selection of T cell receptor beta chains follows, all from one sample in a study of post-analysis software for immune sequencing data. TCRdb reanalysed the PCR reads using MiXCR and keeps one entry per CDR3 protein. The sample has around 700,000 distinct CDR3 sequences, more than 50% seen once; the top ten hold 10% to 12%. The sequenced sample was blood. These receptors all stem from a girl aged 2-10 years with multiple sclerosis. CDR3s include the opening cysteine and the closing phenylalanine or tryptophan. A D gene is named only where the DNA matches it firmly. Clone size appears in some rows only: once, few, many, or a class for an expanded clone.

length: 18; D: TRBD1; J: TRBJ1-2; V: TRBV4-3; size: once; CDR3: CASSQDGQGILTNYGYTF; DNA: TGCGCCAGCAGCCAAGACGGACAGGGGATTCTGACTAACTATGGCTACACCTTC
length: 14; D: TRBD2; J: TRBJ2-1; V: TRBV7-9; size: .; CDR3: CASSDGTIPNEQFF; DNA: TGTGCCAGCAGCGATGGGACTATTCCCAATGAGCAGTTCTTC
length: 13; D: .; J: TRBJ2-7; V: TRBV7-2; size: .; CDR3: CASSLRAPSEQYF; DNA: TGTGCCAGCAGCTTAAGGGCCCCCAGCGAGCAGTACTTC
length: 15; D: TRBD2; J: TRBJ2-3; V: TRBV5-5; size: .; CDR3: CASSLTVTSGDTQYF; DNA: TGTGCCAGCAGCTTGACGGTGACTAGCGGGGATACGCAGTATTTT
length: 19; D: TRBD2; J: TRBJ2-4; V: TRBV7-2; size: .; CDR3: CASSPSRGVAGLAKNIQYF; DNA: TGTGCCAGCAGCCCTAGTAGGGGGGTAGCGGGGTTAGCCAAAAACATTCAGTACTTC
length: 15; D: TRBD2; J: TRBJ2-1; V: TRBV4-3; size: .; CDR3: CASSQEMRGRNEQFF; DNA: TGCGCCAGCAGCCAAGAGATGCGGGGGAGGAATGAGCAGTTCTTC
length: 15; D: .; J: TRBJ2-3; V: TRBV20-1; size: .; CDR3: CSANIAQDSTDTQYF; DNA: TGCAGTGCTAATATCGCCCAGGACAGCACAGATACGCAGTATTTT
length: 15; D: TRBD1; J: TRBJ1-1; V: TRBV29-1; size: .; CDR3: CSVDTDRGSHTEAFF; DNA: TGCAGCGTTGATACAGACAGGGGGTCCCACACTGAAGCTTTCTTT
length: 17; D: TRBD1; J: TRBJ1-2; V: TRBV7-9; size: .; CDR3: CASSLAKMGQPNYGYTF; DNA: TGTGCCAGCAGCTTAGCGAAAATGGGACAGCCAAACTATGGCTACACCTTC
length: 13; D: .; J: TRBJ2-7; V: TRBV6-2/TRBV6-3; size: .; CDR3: CASRQTTSYGQYF; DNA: TGTGCCAGCAGGCAGACTACCTCCTACGGGCAGTACTTC
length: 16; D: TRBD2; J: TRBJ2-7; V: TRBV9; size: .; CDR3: CASSVGLADSSYEQYF; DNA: TGTGCCAGCAGCGTTGGACTAGCGGATAGCTCCTACGAGCAGTACTTC
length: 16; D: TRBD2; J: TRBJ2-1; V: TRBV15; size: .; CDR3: CATSRGLAGGKNEQFF; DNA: TGTGCCACCAGCAGAGGGCTAGCGGGAGGGAAGAATGAGCAGTTCTTC
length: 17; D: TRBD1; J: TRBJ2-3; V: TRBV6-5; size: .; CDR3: CASSYSWAGGRTDTQYF; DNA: TGTGCCAGCAGTTACTCATGGGCAGGGGGCCGCACAGATACGCAGTATTTT
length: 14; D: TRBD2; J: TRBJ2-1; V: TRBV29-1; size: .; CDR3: CSVAGGGASNEQFF; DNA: TGCAGCGTTGCGGGCGGGGGGGCGTCCAATGAGCAGTTCTTC
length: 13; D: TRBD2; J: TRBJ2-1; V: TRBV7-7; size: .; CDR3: CASSLVAAGEQFF; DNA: TGTGCCAGCAGCTTAGTAGCAGCGGGGGAGCAGTTCTTC
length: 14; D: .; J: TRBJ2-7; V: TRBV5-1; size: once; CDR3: CASSRIPGTYEQYF; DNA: TGCGCCAGCTCCCGCATCCCTGGGACCTACGAGCAGTACTTC
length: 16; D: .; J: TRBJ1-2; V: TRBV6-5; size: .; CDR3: CASSYSSGAEGYGYTF; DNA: TGTGCCAGCAGTTACTCTTCGGGGGCGGAGGGCTATGGCTACACCTTC
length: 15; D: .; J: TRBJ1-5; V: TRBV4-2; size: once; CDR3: CASSQVEGGGQPQHF; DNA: TGTGCCAGCAGCCAAGTAGAGGGCGGGGGTCAGCCCCAGCATTTT
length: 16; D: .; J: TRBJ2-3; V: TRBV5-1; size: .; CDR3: CASSGGTDRSTDTQYF; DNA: TGCGCCAGCAGCGGGGGGACGGACAGAAGCACAGATACGCAGTATTTT
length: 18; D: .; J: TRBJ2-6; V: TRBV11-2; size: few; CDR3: CASSSGGGGLSGANVLTF; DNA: TGTGCCAGCAGCTCTGGGGGGGGCGGCCTCTCTGGGGCCAACGTCCTGACTTTC
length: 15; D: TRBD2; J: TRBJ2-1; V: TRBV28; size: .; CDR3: CASSQPGLGNNEQFF; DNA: TGTGCCAGCAGCCAGCCGGGACTAGGTAACAATGAGCAGTTCTTC
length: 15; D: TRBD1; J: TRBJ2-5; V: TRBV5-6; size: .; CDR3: CASSVSGTDQETQYF; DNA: TGTGCCAGCAGCGTATCCGGGACAGACCAAGAGACCCAGTACTTC
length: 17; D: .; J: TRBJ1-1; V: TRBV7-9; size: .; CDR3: CASSQGPLLSPNTEAFF; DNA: TGTGCCAGCAGCCAGGGACCTCTGTTGAGCCCGAACACTGAAGCTTTCTTT
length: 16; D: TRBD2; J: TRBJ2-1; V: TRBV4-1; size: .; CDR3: CASSQPTSGSGNEQFF; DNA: TGCGCCAGCAGCCAACCTACTAGCGGGAGTGGGAATGAGCAGTTCTTC